Listed here is a single T cell receptor (beta chain). It was CD45RO-negative cells, positively selected for CCR7, that made up naive CD8 cells, with terminally differentiated effector memory CD45RA+ cells excluded. The study drew all its donors from Caucasian adults living in Nashville, Tennessee. This record comes from a study of shared clonotypes between healthy human individuals. Study context: Per donor, CD8 memory used one plate, CD8 naive used two, CD4 memory used three and CD4 naive used three.

The CDR3 sequence is 14 residues long. Germline loops: CDR1 MDHEN, CDR2 SYDVKM. V was trimmed by 1 base and J by 7 bases, leaving 14 bases between them. The table came from immunoSEQ multiplex PCR; TCRdb's copy has only in-frame clones and leaves some out. The data hold a few million clones, with over 85% observed a single time. The receptor was isolated from a man aged 18 to 30 in good health. Some clones in this sample may be carry-over from other donors' samples. V gene TRBV28 combines with J gene TRBJ2-7; the D is unclear. Sequencing was done on a sample of naive CD8+ T cells from PBMCs. The CDR3 spells CASSLSVTAAEQYF. The DNA of the CDR3 is TGTGCCAGCAGTTTATCCGTGACGGCGGCGGAGCAGTACTTC.